This T cell receptor (beta chain) was sequenced in a study of blood T cell repertoires in COVID-19. As for the study in general: The origin of the acute and convalescent COVID-19 samples was the United States, Italy and Spain. Sources were T cells, B-cell-depleted T cells, or PBMCs; the material itself was cDNA or gDNA.

As originally analysed: Estimated nucleated cell counts came from reference gene primer amplification. Generated by immunoSEQ multiplex PCR, the TCRdb table keeps only in-frame clones and is missing some. The V and J calls and the clone size are those of that table, but D and trimming were determined from the DNA. Here the sample spans some 250,000 clones, about 68% being singletons. The sample holds a few counts of this clone. With 6 bases clipped from V and 6 bases from J, the junction kept 7 bases outside the gene matches. Germline assignment: CDR1 MNHEY and CDR2 SMNVEV (reference sequence). The CDR3 spans 15 residues.

Sequenced input: peripheral blood. This receptor was identified in a woman older than 75 with acute or convalescent COVID-19. The rearrangement joins TRBV27 to TRBJ2-1, with 11 positions matching TRBD2. The CDR3 reads CASRGLAGLLNEQFF. Here the CDR3 DNA reads TGTGCCAGCAGAGGACTAGCGGGTTTACTCAATGAGCAGTTCTTC.